This record covers a single T cell receptor (beta chain). As yet, its antigen is unknown. At least 3 on the Clinical Activity Score was recorded for ophthalmopathy patients, who also had NOSPECS grade at least 4 and duration under 3 months. Template material for amplifying TCR beta CDR3 regions consisted of RNA transcripts. HTBI primers drove first-round RT-PCR of the TCR CDR3. Via MiXCR, TCRdb re-called the multiplex PCR reads, giving one row per CDR3 protein. The sample has around 300,000 distinct CDR3 sequences; approximately 20% are singletons. The entry originates in a study of T cells in Graves' hyperthyroidism and ophthalmopathy. V shed 4 bases and J shed 2 bases, with 18 bases lying between them. This CDR3 region has 16 residues. Study-wide findings and caveats: Ophthalmopathy was separated from stable hyperthyroidism by a 13 V-J model.

The sample was blood. The receptor was isolated from a man aged 30-40 years with Graves' ophthalmopathy. J is TRBJ2-7 and V is TRBV12-3 or TRBV12-4; D ambiguous. The CDR3 loop reads CASSSPAAVEAYEQYF. DNA for the CDR3: TGTGCCAGCAGTTCCCCCGCAGCCGTAGAAGCCTACGAGCAGTACTTC.